This TCR beta chain was recovered during a study of T cells after yellow fever vaccination. A 5'RACE template-switching step, the method used to make TCR cDNA, added a universal primer site and UMIs. TCRdb independently ran MiXCR on the 5' RACE reads; one entry per CDR3 protein. The table shows approximately 110,000 distinct CDR3 sequences, with around 8.6% occurring only once. This clonotype was found many times. Germline V lookup: CDR1 SNHLY, CDR2 FYNNEI. The CDR3 is 12 residues long. The V and J ends lost 7 bases and 4 bases respectively, with 10 bases between them. The input for sequencing was CD8+ T cells sorted from PBMCs, taken 45 days after the yellow fever booster vaccination. The gene calls are TRBV2 and TRBJ1-1; possibly TRBD1 for D (5 bases). The TCR comes from a man aged 25-40 years who received the YFV17D yellow fever vaccine. Here the CDR3 reads CASILGTTEAFF. In nucleotides, the CDR3 is TGTGCCAGCATTTTAGGGACCACTGAAGCTTTCTTT.